This T cell receptor beta chain derives from a study of T-cell reconstitution after alpha-beta-depleted transplantation in children. Findings and caveats of the study: Alpha-beta T cells about two months after transplant reportedly derived from several hundred expanded graft clones.

The TCRbeta library was prepared with unique molecular identifiers. TCRdb called the PCR reads again in MiXCR, with one record for every CDR3 protein. The profile shows some 150,000 distinct CDR3 sequences, more than 8% of them singletons. CDR1 and CDR2 from the germline V gene are SNHLY and FYNNEI. CDR3 length: 15 amino acids. Trimming cost V 6 bases and J 1 base; bases outside gene matches: 3. This clonotype was observed many times. The antigen is not known. Sequences were derived from PBMCs, mostly from graft donor cells, sampled 180 days after TCRalphabeta/CD19-depleted stem cell transplant. This clonotype originated in a female patient aged 2 to 10 who had a stem cell transplant for congenital amegakaryocytic thrombocytopenia, so the T cells may come from the graft donor. The rearrangement joins TRBV2 to TRBJ2-5, with 12 bases fitting TRBD2. Here the CDR3 reads CASRETSGGQETQYF. For the CDR3, the DNA is TGTGCCAGCAGAGAGACTAGCGGGGGCCAAGAGACCCAGTACTTC.